This record looks at one TCR beta chain sequence and its context. The antigen it recognizes is unknown. Qualities for individual bases were not recorded, and no much larger clone is one base off. Receptor amplification or capture employed UMI-ligation and nested PCR. The beta constant-region primer was an equimolar mix of two oligonucleotides covering both TRBC1 and TRBC2. The ligated cDNA went through four rounds of PCR with nested alpha and beta constant-region primers together with the SP2 primer. A single-stranded oligonucleotide containing the SP2 primer and a 12-nucleotide UMI was joined to the 3' end of the cDNA by T4 RNA ligase 1. The ligation reaction was incubated at 16°C for roughly 18-25 hours. To avoid over-amplification, PCR2 was usually performed as a SYBR Green qPCR and halted once a predetermined threshold was reached. Every purification after the first one was done using Agencourt AMPure XP magnetic beads. Libraries were quantified by Qubit and checked on a TapeStation, where a main peak was expected near 650 bp. The pooled libraries were sequenced on an Illumina MiSeq using v2 2x251 paired-end kits, which usually yielded roughly 0.95-2.1 million reads per sample. Each sample was pooled at 3 to 4 nM, and roughly 4.5-7.5% PhiX was included to help cluster recognition. In the source study's methods: Using tag matching that tolerated one base-pair mismatch, Decombinator assigned V and J genes to FASTQ reads that had been processed by Demultiplexor. UMIs were used by Collapsinator to correct both sequencing errors and frequency errors arising from PCR heterogeneity. CDR3Translator translated TCRs and extracted CDR3s from the conserved cysteine to the FGXG phenylalanine, flagging non-productive sequences. Gini, Shannon entropy and inverse Simpson indices were calculated on repertoires subsampled to equal numbers of UMI-defined TCRs. Power-law fits to clonotype abundance distributions were performed by maximum likelihood within the linear range. For one naive CD8 sample, the pipeline and MIGEC produced similar UMI counts, unique TCR numbers and clonal distributions. In one analysis, naive TCRs also found in any memory subset of the same donor were removed from the naive repertoire. A set of roughly 6,600 CMV-associated CDR3 sequences, compiled from VDJdb and a published dataset, was used to search the repertoires. TCRdb ran its own pipeline on the public reads, namely fastp trimming at Q25 and MiXCR clone calling, and kept in-frame beta chains. Every CDR3 protein is listed once, alongside the most common genes and DNA of its rows. The V and J calls follow TCRdb's processing rather than the paper's. This sample is represented by some 110,000 distinct CDR3 sequences; roughly 15% of them were singletons. Around 2.7% of the sample belongs to the ten largest clones.

The data belong to a study of naive and memory T cell subsets (dated by TCRdb to 2017 to 2019). Background on the whole study: The study applied an open-source, UMI-based TCR alpha and beta sequencing pipeline to sorted naive and memory peripheral blood T cell subsets. RNA was DNase-treated and reverse transcribed with TCR constant-region primers, mostly using SuperScript III. The functional CMV T cell responses agreed completely with IgG serology results.

From the second PCR step on, the TCR alpha and beta chain libraries were amplified in separate reactions. CMV status of each donor was established by measuring IFNgamma production from CD4+ T cells after fresh PBMCs were stimulated overnight with CMV viral lysate. Miltenyi beads were used first to positively select CD4 T cells, and CD8 T cells were then positively selected from the CD4-negative fraction. After staining for CD3, CD4, CD8, CD45RA, CD27 and a live/dead dye, cells were sorted on a BD Aria II into four subsets based on CD45RA and CD27. A few healthy volunteers provided blood, and the blood of each volunteer was split into CD4 and CD8 T cells and then into four differentiation subsets. Roughly 130 ml of peripheral blood was collected from each donor, and PBMC were isolated by Ficoll-Paque PLUS density-gradient centrifugation. After sorting, cells were lysed in RLT buffer, RNA was extracted using a Qiagen RNeasy kit, and the extracted RNA was stored at -80 degrees C.

Summary of the overall study and its limitations: In both CD4 and CD8 cells, going from naive through CM, EM and EMRA, the Gini index went up while Shannon and inverse Simpson diversity went down. A few larger clonotypes were present in naive repertoires, especially CD8 naive repertoires, and these clonotypes were possibly memory cells re-expressing CD45RA. RNA-based TCR counts may be affected by expression changes linked to T cell activation and differentiation. A clonotype was defined as a single alpha or beta chain sequence rather than as a paired alpha/beta receptor. The repertoire findings for the naive and memory subsets could not be validated against a ground truth, as none was available. TCR abundance followed a power law whose exponent differed between naive and memory subsets but was consistent across the three individuals. After error correction, only a single occurrence was seen for over 95% of naive TCR sequences, so much steeper abundance distributions were produced than in memory subsets.

Taken from cysteine to phenylalanine, the CDR3 has 15 residues. The entry retains the CDR3 DNA only, 45 bases that are in frame from base 1. V and J are truncated by 5 bases and 3 bases respectively, leaving an intervening sequence of 16 bases. From a lookup of the germline V gene (reference sequence), CDR1 and CDR2 are PRHDT and FYEKMQ. This TCR was sampled from a human donor in good health. The chain is assembled from TRBV13 and TRBJ2-5, with the D gene not confidently named. Sequencing was done on a sample of naive CD8+ T cells from blood. The label giving this sample's cell subset or site can be read as: naive T cells, CD45RA high CD27+. The CDR3 region: CASSPQPTVKETQYF. The bases are TGTGCCAGCAGCCCCCAGCCCACTGTCAAAGAGACCCAGTACTTC.